The clone carrying this TCR beta chain was seen only once. The table came from immunoSEQ multiplex PCR; TCRdb's copy has only in-frame clones and leaves some out. The data hold around 100,000 clones, with roughly nine tenths observed a single time. These data are taken from a study of OX40 agonist ivuxolimab in advanced cancers. Germline V gives CDR1 MDHEN, CDR2 SYDVKM. CDR3 length equals 15 residues. The TCR sequence derives from an adult with an advanced solid tumor such as melanoma, head and neck, liver or kidney cancer. The chain couples TRBV28 to TRBJ2-5, with TRBD2 matching over 15 bases. The DNA matches TRBJ2-7 better at its end, which makes the J call doubtful. The sample in question was CD4+ or CD8+ T cells sorted from blood, obtained in a trial of the OX40 agonist ivuxolimab. The CDR3 DNA follows: TGTGCCAGCAGTTCGGGACTAGCGGGAGGCGGCGAGCAGTACTTC. Amino acids: CASSSGLAGGGEQYF.